This entry concerns a single T cell receptor beta chain. Its antigen is not known. TCRdb independently ran MiXCR on the 5' RACE reads; one entry per CDR3 protein. The table shows 450,000 or so distinct CDR3 sequences, with more than 20% occurring only once. V trimming: 0 bases; J trimming: 8 bases; junction bases outside the gene matches: 14. The germline V gene encodes CDR1 DFQATT and CDR2 SNEGSKA (reference sequence). CDR3 length equals 16 residues. These data belong to a study of identical twins. Overall study results and limits: Invariant MAIT and iNKT cells may have partly biased zero-insertion analyses. Out-of-frame alpha sequences shared by twins were enriched for low generation probability. Conclusions leaned on cross-sectional statistical analysis and did not track the same donors over time.

The same specimen was also included in a second study, on T cells expressing NK-cell markers. That source reports: Sorted CD3+CD56+NKG2C+, CD3+CD56+NKG2C- and CD3+CD56-NKG2C+ T-cell subsets were beta-chain profiled.

J is TRBJ2-5 and V is TRBV20-1; 8 bases fit TRBD1. The clonotype was recovered from a woman aged 18-29 years in good health. Sequences were obtained from CD4+ T cells sorted from blood. The CDR3: CSARDQMDRDGETQYF. The CDR3 DNA follows: TGCAGTGCTAGAGACCAAATGGACAGGGACGGAGAAACCCAGTACTTC.